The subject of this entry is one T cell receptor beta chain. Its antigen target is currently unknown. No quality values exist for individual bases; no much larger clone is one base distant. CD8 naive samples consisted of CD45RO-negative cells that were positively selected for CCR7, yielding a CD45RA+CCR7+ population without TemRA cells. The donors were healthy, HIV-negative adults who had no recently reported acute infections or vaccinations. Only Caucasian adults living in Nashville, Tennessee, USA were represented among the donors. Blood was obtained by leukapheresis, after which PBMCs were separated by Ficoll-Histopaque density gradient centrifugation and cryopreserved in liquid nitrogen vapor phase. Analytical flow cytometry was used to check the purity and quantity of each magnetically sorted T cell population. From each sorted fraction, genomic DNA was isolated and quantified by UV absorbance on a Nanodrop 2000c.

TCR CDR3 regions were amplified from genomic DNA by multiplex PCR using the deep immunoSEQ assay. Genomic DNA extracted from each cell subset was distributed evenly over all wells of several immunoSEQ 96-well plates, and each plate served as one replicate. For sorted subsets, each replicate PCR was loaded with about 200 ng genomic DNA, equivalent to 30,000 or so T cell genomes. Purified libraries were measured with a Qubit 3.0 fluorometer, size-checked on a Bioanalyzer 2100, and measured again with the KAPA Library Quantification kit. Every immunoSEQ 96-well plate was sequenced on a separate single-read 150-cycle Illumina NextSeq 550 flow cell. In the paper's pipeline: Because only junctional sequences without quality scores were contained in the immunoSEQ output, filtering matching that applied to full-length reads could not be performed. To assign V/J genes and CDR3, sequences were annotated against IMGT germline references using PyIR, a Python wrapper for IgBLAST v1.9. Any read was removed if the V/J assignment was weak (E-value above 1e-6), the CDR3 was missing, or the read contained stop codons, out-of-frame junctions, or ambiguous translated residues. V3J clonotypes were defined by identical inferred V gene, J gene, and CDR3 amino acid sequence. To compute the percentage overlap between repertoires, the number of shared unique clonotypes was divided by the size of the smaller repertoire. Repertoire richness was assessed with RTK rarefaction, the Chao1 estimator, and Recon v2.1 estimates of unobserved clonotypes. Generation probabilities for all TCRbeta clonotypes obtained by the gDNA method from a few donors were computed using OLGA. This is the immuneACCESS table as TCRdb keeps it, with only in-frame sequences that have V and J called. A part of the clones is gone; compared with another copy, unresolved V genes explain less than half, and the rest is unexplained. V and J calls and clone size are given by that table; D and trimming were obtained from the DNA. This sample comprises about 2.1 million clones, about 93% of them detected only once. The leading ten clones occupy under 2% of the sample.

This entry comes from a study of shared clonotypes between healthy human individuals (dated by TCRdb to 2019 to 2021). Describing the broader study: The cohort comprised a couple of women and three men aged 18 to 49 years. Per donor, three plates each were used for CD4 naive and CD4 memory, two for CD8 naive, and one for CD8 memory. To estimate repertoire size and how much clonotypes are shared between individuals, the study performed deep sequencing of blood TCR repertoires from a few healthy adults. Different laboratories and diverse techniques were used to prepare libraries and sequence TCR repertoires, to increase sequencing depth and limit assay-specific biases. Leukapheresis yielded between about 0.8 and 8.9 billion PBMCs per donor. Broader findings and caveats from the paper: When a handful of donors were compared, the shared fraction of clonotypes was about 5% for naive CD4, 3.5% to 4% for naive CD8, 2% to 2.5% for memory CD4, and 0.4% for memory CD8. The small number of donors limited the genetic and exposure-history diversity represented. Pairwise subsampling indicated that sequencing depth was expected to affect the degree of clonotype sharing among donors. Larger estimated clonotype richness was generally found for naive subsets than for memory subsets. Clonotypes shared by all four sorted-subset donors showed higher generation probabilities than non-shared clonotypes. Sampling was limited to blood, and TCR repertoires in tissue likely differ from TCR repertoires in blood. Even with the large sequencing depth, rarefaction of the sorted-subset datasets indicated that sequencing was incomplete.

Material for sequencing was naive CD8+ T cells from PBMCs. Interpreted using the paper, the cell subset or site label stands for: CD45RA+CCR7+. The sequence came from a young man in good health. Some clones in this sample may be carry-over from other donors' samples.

The DNA sequence is given as TGCGCCAGCAGCCAAGATCTAGGGGCGTCTGGCTACACCTTC. This gives the protein CASSQDLGASGYTF. The chain joins TRBV4-3 to TRBJ1-2; D gene: possibly TRBD1, on 5 matching bases. Trimming takes 0 bases from V and 7 bases from J, and the germline ends sit 12 bases apart. CDR1 and CDR2, looked up from the germline V gene, are LGHNA and YSLEER. From the cysteine up to the phenylalanine, the CDR3 has a length of 14 residues. Just the 42-base CDR3 DNA is kept, in frame starting at base 1.